The 7 T cell receptor beta chains listed next were all sequenced from one sample in a study of shared clonotypes between healthy human individuals. Profiled with immunoSEQ multiplex PCR; TCRdb holds only in-frame clones, not every one. Here the sample spans under 1,100,000 clones, more than 75% being singletons. What was sequenced was memory CD4+ T cells from PBMCs. The subset is: CD45RA-negative fraction. Receptors were obtained from a young man in good health. Some clones in this sample may be carry-over from other donors' samples.

The V call is TRBV4-3, the J call TRBJ1-1; D may be TRBD1 (5 bases). Germline V lookup: CDR1 LGHNA, CDR2 YSLEER. CDR3 size: 16 residues. V was shortened by 0 bases and J by 5 bases, with 16 bases between the two germline ends. This CDR3 reads CASSQDRTYGGTEAFF. As DNA, the CDR3 is TGCGCCAGCAGCCAAGATCGGACCTATGGGGGGACTGAAGCTTTCTTT.

This chain joins TRBV7-2 and TRBJ2-2; D perhaps matches TRBD1 (5 bases). The CDR3 runs 14 residues. Germline V CDR1 and CDR2: SGHTA, FQGNSA. Trimming took 5 bases from V and 2 from J, leaving 9 bases between them. The CDR3 region has the DNA TGTGCCAGCAGCCCGACAGCCAACACCGGGGAGCTGTTTTTT. It codes for CASSPTANTGELFF.

The rearrangement joins TRBV28 to TRBJ2-7; 16 bases are shared with TRBD2. V lost 4 bases and J lost 4; bases outside the gene matches: 7. The germline gives CDR1 MDHEN, CDR2 SYDVKM. The CDR3 extends over 17 amino acids. CDR3 DNA: TGTGCCAGCAGTTCCCCGGGACTAGCGGGAGGGCCGTACGAGCAGTACTTC. It yields the protein CASSSPGLAGGPYEQYF.

This chain uses TRBV4-3 with TRBJ2-2; TRBD2 matches 12 bases. Trimming at V came to 4 bases and at J to 5 bases, leaving 2 bases not matched to a gene. The CDR3 runs to 15 residues. The germline CDR1 and CDR2 sequences are LGHNA and YSLEER. CDR3 DNA: TGCGCCAGCAGCCGAGGGACTAGCGGGACCGGGGAGCTGTTTTTT. It yields the protein CASSRGTSGTGELFF.

The V gene is TRBV19, the J gene TRBJ1-2; a weak D match, TRBD1 (6 bases). CDR1 LNHDA and CDR2 SQIVND come from the germline V gene (reference sequence). This CDR3 comprises 14 residues. V lost 4 bases and J 4 bases, leaving 13 bases between the germline ends. CDR3 in DNA: TGTGCCAGTAGTACCATGGACAGACTCTATGGCTACACCTTC. This translates into CASSTMDRLYGYTF. The full variable domain, with the rest looked up from reference TRBV19 and TRBJ1-2, is DGGITQSPKYLFRKEGQNVTLSCEQNLNHDAMYWYRQDPGQGLRLIYYSQIVNDFQKGDIAEGYSVSREKKESFPLTVTSAQKNPTAFYLCASSTMDRLYGYTFGSGTRLTVV.

As regards this clone: This same CDR3 is encoded by further DNA sequences in the sample. J is TRBJ2-4 and V is TRBV4-1; TRBD2 is a possible D gene (5 bases). Trimming shortened V by 3 bases and J by 1 base, and 16 bases separated the two germline ends. Germline V lookup: CDR1 MGHRA, CDR2 YSYEKL. The CDR3 is 17 amino acids. CDR3 sequence: CASSHPTGRGAKNIQYF. The CDR3 coding sequence is TGCGCCAGCAGCCATCCTACCGGGCGAGGGGCCAAAAACATTCAGTACTTC.

This chain links TRBV19 with TRBJ1-2; 11 positions agree with TRBD1. CDR3 length: 15 residues. Germline V CDR1 and CDR2: LNHDA, SQIVND (reference sequence). J was trimmed by 8 bases and V by 3 bases; bases with no gene match: 8. CDR3 region: CASSIQWTGGEGYTF. The DNA for the CDR3 is TGTGCCAGTAGTATCCAATGGACAGGGGGCGAGGGCTACACCTTC.